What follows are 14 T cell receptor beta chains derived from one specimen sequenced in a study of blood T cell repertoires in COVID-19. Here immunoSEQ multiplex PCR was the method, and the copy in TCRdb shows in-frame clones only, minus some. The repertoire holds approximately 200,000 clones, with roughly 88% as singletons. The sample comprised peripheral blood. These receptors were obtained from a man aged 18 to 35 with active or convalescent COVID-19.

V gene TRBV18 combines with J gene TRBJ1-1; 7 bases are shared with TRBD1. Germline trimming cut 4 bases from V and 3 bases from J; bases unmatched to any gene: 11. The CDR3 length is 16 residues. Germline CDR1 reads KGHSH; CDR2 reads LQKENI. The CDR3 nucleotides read TGTGCCAGCTCACGCCTTGGCGGGACAGTAGACACTGAAGCTTTCTTT. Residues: CASSRLGGTVDTEAFF.

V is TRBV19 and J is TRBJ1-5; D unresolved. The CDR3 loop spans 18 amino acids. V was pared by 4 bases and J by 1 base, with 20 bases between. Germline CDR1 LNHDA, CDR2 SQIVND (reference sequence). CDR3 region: CASSTPPGYSVSNQPQHF. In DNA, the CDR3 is TGTGCCAGTAGTACCCCCCCGGGGTATAGTGTGAGCAATCAGCCCCAGCATTTT.

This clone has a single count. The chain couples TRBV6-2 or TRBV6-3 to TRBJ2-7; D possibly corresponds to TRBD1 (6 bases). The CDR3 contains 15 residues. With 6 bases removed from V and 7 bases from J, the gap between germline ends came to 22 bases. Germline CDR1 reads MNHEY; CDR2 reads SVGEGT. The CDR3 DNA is TGTGCCAGCAGCGCGACAGGAGGAGGAGGTGGGGAGCAGTACTTC. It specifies CASSATGGGGGEQYF.

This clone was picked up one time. The CDR3 sequence: CASSLPRGGAGNQPQHF. CDR3 DNA: TGTGCCAGCAGTCTCCCCCGGGGGGGGGCCGGCAATCAGCCCCAGCATTTT. V is TRBV28 and J is TRBJ1-5; a weak D match, TRBD1 (6 bases). V was cut by 5 bases and J by 2 bases, with 19 bases left in between. The CDR3 totals 17 residues. Germline V CDR1 and CDR2: MDHEN, SYDVKM.

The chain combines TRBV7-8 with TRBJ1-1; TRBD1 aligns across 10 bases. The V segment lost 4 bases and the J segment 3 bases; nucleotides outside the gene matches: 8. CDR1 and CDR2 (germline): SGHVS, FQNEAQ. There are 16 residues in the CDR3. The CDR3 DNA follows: TGTGCCAGCAGCTCCCCGACAGGGGGCTTGGACACTGAAGCTTTCTTT. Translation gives CASSSPTGGLDTEAFF.

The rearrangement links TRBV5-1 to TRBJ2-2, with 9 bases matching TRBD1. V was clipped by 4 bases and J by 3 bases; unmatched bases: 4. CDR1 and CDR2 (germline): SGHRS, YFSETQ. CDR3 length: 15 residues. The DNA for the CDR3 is TGCGCCAGCAGCCGGACAGGGGTGGACACCGGGGAGCTGTTTTTT. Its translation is CASSRTGVDTGELFF.

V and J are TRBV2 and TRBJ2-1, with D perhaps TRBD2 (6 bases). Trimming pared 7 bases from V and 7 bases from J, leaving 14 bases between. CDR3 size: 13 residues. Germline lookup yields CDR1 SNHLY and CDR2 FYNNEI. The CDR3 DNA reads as TGTGCCAGCATGCGGGGCGAAGGGAATGAGCAGTTCTTC. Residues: CASMRGEGNEQFF.

DNA of the CDR3: TGCAGTGCTAGTTTAGCGGGAGAGGGCGAGCAGTACTTC. Translating it yields CSASLAGEGEQYF. V is TRBV20-1 and J is TRBJ2-7; 9 positions agree with TRBD2. Germline CDR1 is DFQATT and CDR2 is SNEGSKA (reference sequence). V shed 3 bases, J shed 6 bases, and the junction held 6 bases outside the gene matches. This CDR3 has 13 amino acids.

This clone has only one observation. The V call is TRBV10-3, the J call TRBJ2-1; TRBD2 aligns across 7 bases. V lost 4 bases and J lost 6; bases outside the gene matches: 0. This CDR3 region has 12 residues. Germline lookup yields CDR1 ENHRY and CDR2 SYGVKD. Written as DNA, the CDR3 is TGTGCCATCAGTGGGACTAGCAATGAGCAGTTCTTC. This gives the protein CAISGTSNEQFF.

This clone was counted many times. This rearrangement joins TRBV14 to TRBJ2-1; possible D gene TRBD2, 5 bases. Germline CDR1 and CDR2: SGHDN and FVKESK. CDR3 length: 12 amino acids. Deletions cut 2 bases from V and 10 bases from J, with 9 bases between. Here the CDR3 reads CASSQLPGEQFF. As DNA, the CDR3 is TGTGCCAGCAGCCAACTCCCGGGAGAGCAGTTCTTC.

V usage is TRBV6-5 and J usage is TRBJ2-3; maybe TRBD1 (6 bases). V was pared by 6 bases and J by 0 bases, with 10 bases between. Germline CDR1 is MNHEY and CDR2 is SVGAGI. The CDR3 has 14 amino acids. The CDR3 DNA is TGTGCCAGCAGCCCGACAGGAAGCACAGATACGCAGTATTTT. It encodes CASSPTGSTDTQYF.

The CDR3 reads CASSGLAGGSSYEQYF. In DNA, the CDR3 is TGCGCCAGCAGTGGACTAGCGGGAGGGAGCTCCTACGAGCAGTACTTC. This chain connects TRBV10-2 to TRBJ2-7; 14 positions match TRBD2. This CDR3 comprises 16 residues. Trimming took 4 bases from V and 0 from J; bases not matched to a gene: 2. Germline CDR1 reads WSHSY; CDR2 reads SAAADI.

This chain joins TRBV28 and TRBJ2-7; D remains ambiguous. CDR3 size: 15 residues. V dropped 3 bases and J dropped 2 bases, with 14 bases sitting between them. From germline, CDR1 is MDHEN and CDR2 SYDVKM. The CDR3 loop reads CASSFGPIQTYEQYF. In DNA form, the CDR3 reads TGTGCCAGCAGTTTCGGTCCTATACAGACCTACGAGCAGTACTTC.

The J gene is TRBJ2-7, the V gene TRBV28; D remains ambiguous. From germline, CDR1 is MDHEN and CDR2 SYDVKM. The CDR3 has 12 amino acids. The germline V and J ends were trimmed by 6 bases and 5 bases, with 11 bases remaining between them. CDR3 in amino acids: CASSYPPDEQYF. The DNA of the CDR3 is TGTGCCAGCAGCTACCCCCCGGACGAGCAGTACTTC.